The clone carrying this TCR beta chain was recorded a few times. The data stem from a study of response to subunit inactivated influenza vaccine. TCRdb independently ran MiXCR on the RT-PCR reads; one entry per CDR3 protein. The sample has about 620,000 distinct CDR3 sequences; approximately 10% are singletons. This CDR3 has 17 amino acids. V was pared by 2 bases and J by 2 bases, with 18 bases between. Germline V lookup: CDR1 MDHEN, CDR2 SYDVKM. These data were also filed under a second study, of T cells expressing NK-cell markers. As that report states: Generation of TCR beta cDNA was performed by 5'RACE template switching incorporating UMIs. Several experiments confined sorting to alpha-beta TCR T cells with an anti-gamma-delta TCR antibody. A handful of donors showed these clonotypes also leading the CD3+CD56-NKG2C+ fraction. The study did not resolve the HCMV specificity of expanded NKG2C+ T cell clones.

The TCR originated in a man aged 50 to 60 who received an inactivated influenza vaccine. This specimen consisted of PBMCs from blood, obtained on the day of vaccination. V and J are TRBV28 and TRBJ1-1; D remains ambiguous. The chain's CDR3 is CASSLEGSQRINTEAFF. CDR3 sequence (DNA): TGTGCCAGCAGTTTAGAAGGGTCCCAACGAATTAACACTGAAGCTTTCTTT. Combining the CDR3 with reference TRBV28 and TRBJ1-1 gives the whole variable domain DVKVTQSSRYLVKRTGEKVFLECVQDMDHENMFWYRQDPGLGLRLIYFSYDVKMKEKGDIPEGYSVSREKKERFSLILESASTNQTSMYLCASSLEGSQRINTEAFFGQGTRLTVV.